The rows below give T cell receptor beta chains drawn from one sample of a study of cytotoxic CD8 clonotypes in ibrutinib-treated CLL. Profiling relied on immunoSEQ multiplex PCR, and the TCRdb table lists in-frame clones only, not all of them. The table records about 270,000 clones, 65% to 85% of them present only once. The source was PBMCs, collected at disease progression, from a patient treated with ibrutinib. The receptors were sampled from a human donor with chronic lymphocytic leukemia. Both conserved end residues are trimmed from each CDR3.

>TRBV5-1
ASSPSSYEQY
>TRBV27
ASGMRNQPQH
>TRBV12-5
ASTGTGLINEQF
>TRBV10-3
AIAEGGDTQY
>TRBV10-3
AISDKLPSGNTIY
>TRBV18
ASSTGQEGQQY
>TRBV5-1
ASSLLAGGHNEQF
>TRBV7-3
ASSLASGQGFNEQF
>TRBV28
ASSLLLAGVGQF
>TRBV5-1
ASSLAGTGDVGYYGYT
>TRBV18
ASSPPKGGVGVSQETQY
>TRBV11-3
ASSLSGSYEQY
>TRBV2
ASSGFETAQETQY
>TRBV5-4
ASSVNRGPSSYHQETQY
>TRBV6-1
ASSEIRVYEQF
>TRBV7-2
ASSGRAGGEDTQY
>TRBV11-3
ASSLVLGTGELF
>TRBV5-1
ASSADRGKSSYNSPLH
>TRBV28
ASRPLGGSYNEQF
>TRBV2
ASSDLQGSDTQY
>TRBV6-6
ASIHGVGDYEQY
>TRBV4-1
ASSPRPGLAGPQETQY
>TRBV5-4
ASSPDRAGELF
>TRBV5-1
ASSLGSGRNEQY
>TRBV11-2
ASSLTRGRGYT
>TRBV27
ASLGPRGQDYGYT
>TRBV7-9
ASSLVSGRERTEAF
>TRBV18
ASSRTSGSGF
>TRBV6-5
ASSFTGGEQY
>TRBV11-2
ASSSPLAGGTDTQY
>TRBV10-3
AIGNRPYGYT
>TRBV9
ASSITGGTTDTQY
>TRBV6-5
ASSYTDDYEQY
>TRBV9
ASSARTGFGYGYT
>TRBV28
ASSFRPQGISGNTIY
>TRBV28
ASSLEGASGNTIY
>TRBV27
ASRRTGTGYNEKLF
>TRBV5-1
ASSPAGSTAYNEQF
>TRBV9
ASSVGTGDEKLF
>TRBV27
ASSLSTYNEQF
>TRBV6-1
ASTSDGDYGYT
>TRBV9
ASSVYDVELGNQPQH
>TRBV29-1
SVVHGYLF
>TRBV19
ASSMEGPLVGYT
>TRBV11-1
ASSPSGLTIDGAYNEQF
>TRBV14
ASSQDRGATVGLADTQY
>TRBV6-1
ASSETLAGNTIY
>TRBV13
ASSRDRGHSGELF
>TRBV25-1
ARSCLRDRETCQPQH
>TRBV13
ASSLGGAEAF
>TRBV10-3
ANSELKGAGANVLT